The entry that follows covers one T cell receptor (beta chain) sequence. Its antigen is undetermined. This record comes from a study of T cell responses to AZD1222 COVID-19 vaccine. Points from the study as a whole: Spike-specific TCRs gained breadth and depth after people received two AZD1222 doses. Repertoire sampling was restricted to post-peak T cell response timepoints. Most donors were white British and more were female, and clonal diversity was possibly underestimated. Epitopes outside B.1.351 and B.1.1.7 mutated regions reportedly drew nearly half of spike TCRs.

Generated by immunoSEQ multiplex PCR, the TCRdb table keeps only in-frame clones and is missing some. Of some 69,000 clones listed, less than 85% are singletons. There are 15 residues in the CDR3. Germline V gene lookup returns CDR1 GTSNPN and CDR2 SVGIG (reference sequence). The sequences come from peripheral blood, collected 28 days after the second AZD1222 dose. This clonotype was sampled from an adult who received the AZD1222 COVID-19 vaccine. This chain uses TRBV30 with TRBJ2-7, with D perhaps TRBD2 (6 bases). The CDR3 is CGEAEVTGISYEQYF. The CDR3 DNA follows: TGTGGGGAGGCGGAAGTGACGGGAATCTCCTACGAGCAGTACTTC.